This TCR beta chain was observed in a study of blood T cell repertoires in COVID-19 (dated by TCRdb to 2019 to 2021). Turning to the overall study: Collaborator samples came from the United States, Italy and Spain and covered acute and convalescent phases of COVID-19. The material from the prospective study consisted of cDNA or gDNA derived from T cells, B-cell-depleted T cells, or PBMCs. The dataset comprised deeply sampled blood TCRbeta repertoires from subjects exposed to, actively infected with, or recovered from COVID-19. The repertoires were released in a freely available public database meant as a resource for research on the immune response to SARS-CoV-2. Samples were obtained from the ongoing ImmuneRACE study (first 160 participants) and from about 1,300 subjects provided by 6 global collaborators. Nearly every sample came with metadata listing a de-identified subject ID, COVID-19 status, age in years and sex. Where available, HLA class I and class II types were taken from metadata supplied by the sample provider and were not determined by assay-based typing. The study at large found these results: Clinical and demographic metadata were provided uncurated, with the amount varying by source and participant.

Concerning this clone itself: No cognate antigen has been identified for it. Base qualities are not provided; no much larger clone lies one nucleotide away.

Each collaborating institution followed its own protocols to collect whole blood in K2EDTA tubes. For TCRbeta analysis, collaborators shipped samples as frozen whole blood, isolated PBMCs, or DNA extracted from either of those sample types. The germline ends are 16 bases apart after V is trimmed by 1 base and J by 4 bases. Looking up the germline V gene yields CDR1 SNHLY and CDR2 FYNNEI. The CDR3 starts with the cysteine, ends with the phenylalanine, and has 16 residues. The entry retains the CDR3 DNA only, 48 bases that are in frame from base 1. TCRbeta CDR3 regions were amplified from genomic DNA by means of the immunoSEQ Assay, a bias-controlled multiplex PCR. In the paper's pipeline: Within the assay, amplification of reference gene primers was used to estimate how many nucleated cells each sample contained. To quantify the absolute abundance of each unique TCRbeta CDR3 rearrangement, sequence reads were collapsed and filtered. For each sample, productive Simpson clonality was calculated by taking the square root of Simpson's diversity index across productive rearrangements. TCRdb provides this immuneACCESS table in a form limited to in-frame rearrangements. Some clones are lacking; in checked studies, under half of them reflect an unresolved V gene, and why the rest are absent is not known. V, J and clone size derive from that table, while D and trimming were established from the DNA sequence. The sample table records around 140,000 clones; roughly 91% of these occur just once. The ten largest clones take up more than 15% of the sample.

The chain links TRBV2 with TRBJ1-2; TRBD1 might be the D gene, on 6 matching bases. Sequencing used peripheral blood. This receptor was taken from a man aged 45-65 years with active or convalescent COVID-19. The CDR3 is CASSEEAWQGFYGYTF. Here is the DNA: TGTGCCAGCAGTGAAGAAGCGTGGCAGGGGTTCTATGGCTACACCTTC. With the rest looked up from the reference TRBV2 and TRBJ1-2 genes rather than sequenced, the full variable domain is EPEVTQTPSHQVTQMGQEVILRCVPISNHLYFYWYRQILGQKVEFLVSFYNNEISEKSEIFDDQFSVERPDGSNFTLKIRSTKLEDSAMYFCASSEEAWQGFYGYTFGSGTRLTVV.